One and the same sample provided the 25 T cell receptor beta chains below, sequenced in a study of vaccination effects on CD4 cells after COVID-19. Cells that had been cultured for roughly eleven days were the source of isolated CD4+ T cells. The cohort was immunized with two doses of either the BNT162b2 or mRNA-1273 vaccine. Their cognate antigens are unknown. TCRdb's copy holds only in-frame clones and misses some; the assay was immunoSEQ multiplex PCR. The sample lists about 66,000 clones; under 80% were seen once. Specimen: CD4+ T cells from PBMCs cultured without peptide, collected after COVID-19 vaccination. Source of these receptors: a human donor who received a COVID-19 vaccine.

This CDR3 is CASSRQGAQGGNTIYF. DNA of the CDR3: TGTGCCAGCAGCAGACAGGGGGCCCAGGGTGGAAACACCATATATTTT. The chain carries TRBV9 and TRBJ1-3, with 10 bases fitting TRBD1. V gave up 4 bases and J gave up 3 bases; unmatched junction bases: 7. The germline V gene has CDR1 SGDLS and CDR2 YYNGEE. The CDR3 sequence is 16 residues long.

The chain carries TRBV15 and TRBJ2-7; D is ambiguous. Trimming left V 2 bases short and J 2 bases short, with 13 bases between. The CDR3 is 15 residues long. CDR1 is LNHNV, CDR2 YYDKDF, per germline (reference sequence). The CDR3 protein is CATSRPKDGTYEQYV. The CDR3 nucleotides are TGTGCCACCAGCAGACCGAAGGACGGTACCTACGAGCAGTACGTC.

The rearrangement uses TRBV19 and TRBJ1-3; unclear D gene. V was clipped by 5 bases and J by 0 bases, with 8 bases between them. The CDR3 runs 14 residues. Germline V gene data show CDR1 as LNHDA and CDR2 as SQIVND (reference sequence). The CDR3 is CASSLGSSGNTIYF. DNA of the CDR3: TGTGCCAGTAGTTTGGGGAGCTCTGGAAACACCATATATTTT.

The chain joins TRBV11-1 to TRBJ2-7; maybe TRBD1 (5 bases). In germline, CDR1 is SGHAT, CDR2 FQDESV (reference sequence). V gave up 1 base and J gave up 5 bases, with 15 bases separating them. This CDR3 spans 15 amino acids. The CDR3 DNA is TGTGCCAGCAGCTTAGGACTTCCAGGGAACGACGAGCAGTACGTC. It specifies CASSLGLPGNDEQYV.

The chain uses TRBV5-6 and TRBJ2-3; D might be TRBD2 (7 bases). Germline CDR1 is SGHDT and CDR2 is YYEEEE. The CDR3 sequence is 17 residues long. V shed 2 bases and J shed 0 bases, with 16 bases lying between them. CDR3 DNA: TGTGCCAGCAGCTTCCGGTTAGGGGGGGTTAGCACAGATACGCAGTATTTT. Protein sequence: CASSFRLGGVSTDTQYF.

This clone was detected only a few times. The chain uses TRBV10-1 and TRBJ1-3; D unclear. CDR1 is WNHNN, CDR2 SYGVQD, per germline (reference sequence). CDR3 length: 15 amino acids. V gave up 7 bases and J gave up 3 bases, with 16 bases separating them. CDR3 residues: CASTVPVECGNTIYF. CDR3 in DNA: TGCGCCAGCACAGTCCCGGTTGAGTGTGGAAACACCATATATTTT.

The chain couples TRBV6-5 to TRBJ1-1; tentative D call: TRBD1 (5 bases). V lost 2 bases and J 4 bases, leaving 11 bases between the germline ends. Germline CDR1 MNHEY, CDR2 SVGAGI. The length of the CDR3 is 14 residues. Here the CDR3 reads CASSYARGRTEAFF. CDR3 sequence (DNA): TGTGCCAGCAGTTACGCGAGGGGTCGCACTGAAGCTTTCTTT.

The chain recombines TRBV19 with TRBJ1-1; 7 bases are a match to TRBD1. Germline V gives CDR1 LNHDA, CDR2 SQIVND (reference sequence). The V and J ends lost 5 bases and 6 bases, in that order; junction bases with no gene match: 6. This CDR3 is 13 amino acids long. The DNA of the CDR3 is TGTGCCAGTAGTGACAGGGAGGGGGCTGAAGCTTTCTTT. Residues: CASSDREGAEAFF.

In its sample, this clone was seen a few times. V is TRBV5-1 and J is TRBJ2-3; 12 nucleotides agree with TRBD2. With V trimmed by 2 bases and J by 3 bases, 1 base remained unmatched. Germline V lookup: CDR1 SGHRS, CDR2 YFSETQ. The CDR3 covers 15 residues. In nucleotides, the CDR3 is TGCGCCAGCAGCTTCGGACTAGCGGGGACAGATACGCAGTATTTT. Amino acids: CASSFGLAGTDTQYF.

This clone has only a few counts. J is TRBJ1-2 and V is TRBV7-9; D call uncertain. With 1 base removed from V and 0 bases from J, the gap between germline ends came to 3 bases. Germline assignment: CDR1 SEHNR and CDR2 FQNEAQ (reference sequence). This CDR3 spans 13 amino acids. In DNA form, the CDR3 reads TGTGCCAGCAGCTTAGGTGCTAACTATGGCTACACCTTC. Translation gives CASSLGANYGYTF. Full variable domain (outside the CDR3, taken from reference TRBV7-9 and TRBJ1-2): DTGVSQNPRHKITKRGQNVTFRCDPISEHNRLYWYRQTLGQGPEFLTYFQNEAQLEKSRLLSDRFSAERPKGSFSTLEIQRTEQGDSAMYLCASSLGANYGYTFGSGTRLTVV.

This clone was counted only a few times. The chain couples TRBV29-1 to TRBJ1-2, with TRBD1 identical over 8 bases. This CDR3 comprises 12 residues. Germline V gives CDR1 SQVTM, CDR2 ANQGSEA. Written as DNA, the CDR3 is TGCTTGGCATCACAGGGGGTCAAAGGCTACACCTTC. Translation: CLASQGVKGYTF.

In nucleotides, the CDR3 is TGTGCCAGTAGTATCTTCCCCTGGCATGGCTACACCTTC. Amino acids: CASSIFPWHGYTF. The chain couples TRBV19 to TRBJ1-2; D gene ambiguous. The CDR3 is 13 residues long. The V end lost 3 bases, the J end lost 6 bases, and 11 bases lay between the germline ends. CDR1 is LNHDA and CDR2 is SQIVND in the germline V gene (reference sequence).

The chain uses TRBV6-5 and TRBJ1-5; D gene ambiguous. The germline gives CDR1 MNHEY, CDR2 SVGAGI. The CDR3 length is 14 residues. V was pared by 2 bases and J by 0 bases, with 5 bases between. The CDR3 bases are TGTGCCAGCAGTTACGACCATAGCAATCAGCCCCAGCATTTT. Its protein is CASSYDHSNQPQHF.

This clone was observed a handful of times. The chain has TRBV30 and TRBJ1-1, with 9 bases that match TRBD1. This CDR3 has 13 amino acids. With V trimmed by 3 bases and J by 5 bases, 4 bases remained unmatched. Germline CDR1 and CDR2: GTSNPN and SVGIG (reference sequence). The CDR3 sequence: CAWSGQGRTEAFF. The CDR3 DNA reads as TGTGCCTGGAGCGGACAGGGGAGGACTGAAGCTTTCTTT.

The count of this clone is one. The V gene is TRBV7-3, the J gene TRBJ2-3; 8 bases agree with TRBD2. The V and J ends lost 2 bases and 2 bases, in that order; junction bases with no gene match: 3. Looked up from germline, CDR1 is SGHTA and CDR2 is FQGTGA. The CDR3 extends over 15 amino acids. The DNA of the CDR3 is TGTGCCAGCAGCTTAGGCGGGGGGACCACAGATACGCAGTATTTT. Translation: CASSLGGGTTDTQYF.

The chain recombines TRBV9 with TRBJ2-5; D uncertain. Germline loops: CDR1 SGDLS, CDR2 YYNGEE. Trimming shortened V by 0 bases and J by 2 bases, and 11 bases separated the two germline ends. The CDR3 has 15 amino acids. The CDR3 is CASSVGVTAQETQYF. The DNA of the CDR3 is TGTGCCAGCAGCGTAGGGGTGACTGCACAAGAGACCCAGTACTTC. Using reference TRBV9 and TRBJ2-5 for the parts outside the CDR3, the full variable domain is DSGVTQTPKHLITATGQRVTLRCSPRSGDLSVYWYQQSLDQGLQFLIQYYNGEERAKGNILERFSAQQFPDLHSELNLSSLELGDSALYFCASSVGVTAQETQYFGPGTRLLVL.

This chain joins TRBV9 and TRBJ2-2; possibly TRBD2 for D (7 bases). Trimming cost V 3 bases and J 2 bases, with 23 bases left between them. Germline loops: CDR1 SGDLS, CDR2 YYNGEE. The CDR3 runs 19 residues. This chain's CDR3 is CASSAWIGGAGRNTGELFF. CDR3 nucleotides: TGTGCCAGCAGCGCGTGGATTGGGGGGGCGGGAAGAAACACCGGGGAGCTGTTTTTT.

This CDR3 is CASLEGPHEQYV. CDR3 sequence (DNA): TGTGCCAGCTTGGAGGGACCCCACGAGCAGTACGTC. The V and J genes are TRBV5-6 and TRBJ2-7; TRBD2 might be the D (6 bases). V was clipped by 7 bases and J by 5 bases, with 13 bases between them. Germline CDR1 and CDR2: SGHDT and YYEEEE. The CDR3 covers 12 residues.

The chain links TRBV25-1 to TRBJ2-3, with D perhaps TRBD1 (6 bases). The germline V and J ends were trimmed by 5 bases and 0 bases, with 15 bases remaining between them. Germline V gene sequence: CDR1 MGHDK, CDR2 SYGVNS. The CDR3 loop spans 16 amino acids. The CDR3 bases are TGTGCCAGCAGTACAGGGACCGGGGCGAGCACAGATACGCAGTATTTT. Translating gives CASSTGTGASTDTQYF.

The rearrangement joins TRBV15 to TRBJ1-6; D perhaps matches TRBD1 (5 bases). Trimming cost V 0 bases and J 0 bases, with 15 bases left between them. The CDR3 runs 19 residues. The germline CDR1 and CDR2 sequences are LNHNV and YYDKDF (reference sequence). The CDR3 DNA reads as TGTGCCACCAGCAGAGATCTCGGACACTACAGCTCCTATAATTCACCCCTCCACTTT. This sequence encodes CATSRDLGHYSSYNSPLHF.

V gene TRBV19 combines with J gene TRBJ2-2, with 8 bases lining up with TRBD1. V was pared by 9 bases and J by 3 bases, with 6 bases of the junction left unmatched. The CDR3 extends over 14 amino acids. The germline V gene encodes CDR1 LNHDA and CDR2 SQIVND (reference sequence). Here the CDR3 DNA reads TGTGCCAGCCACACAGGGGGAGACACCGGGGAGCTGTTTTTT. This sequence encodes CASHTGGDTGELFF.

The J gene is TRBJ2-2, the V gene TRBV9; TRBD2 matches at 11 bases. Trimming cost V 3 bases and J 1 base; bases outside gene matches: 2. The CDR3 runs to 16 residues. Germline CDR1 is SGDLS and CDR2 is YYNGEE. The CDR3 DNA sequence: TGTGCCAGCAGCGCTCTAGCGGGGGGGAACACCGGGGAGCTGTTTTTT. Protein sequence: CASSALAGGNTGELFF.

CDR3 protein: CASRPLQGQGEAFF. CDR3 bases: TGCGCCAGCCGTCCACTACAGGGGCAGGGGGAAGCTTTCTTT. The chain combines TRBV5-1 with TRBJ1-1, with 7 bases matching TRBD1. The trim removed 7 bases at V and 8 bases at J, leaving 14 bases unmatched. The CDR3 extends over 14 amino acids. The germline V gene encodes CDR1 SGHRS and CDR2 YFSETQ.

This chain joins TRBV27 and TRBJ1-6; no definite D call. Trimming left V 3 bases short and J 7 bases short, with 13 bases between. CDR1 and CDR2 (germline): MNHEY, SMNVEV (reference sequence). The CDR3 loop spans 15 amino acids. The chain's CDR3 is CASSFRRTGNSPLHF. The CDR3 DNA reads as TGTGCCAGCAGTTTCCGACGGACGGGGAATTCACCCCTCCACTTT.

This clone was counted once. For the CDR3, the DNA is TGTGCCAGCAGCCTCCGGACAGGGGGCTGGGGCTCCTACAATGAGCAGTTCTTC. It codes for CASSLRTGGWGSYNEQFF. The rearrangement uses TRBV7-3 and TRBJ2-1; the match to TRBD1 covers 11 bases. The germline CDR1 and CDR2 sequences are SGHTA and FQGTGA. This CDR3 spans 18 amino acids. V gave up 5 bases and J gave up 0 bases; unmatched junction bases: 9.